The T cell receptor beta chain described here comes from a study of OX40 agonist ivuxolimab in advanced cancers. Study summary: The patients' treatment was ivuxolimab, an agonistic anti-OX40 (CD134) antibody. Participants could have had prior anti-PD-1, anti-PD-L1 or anti-CTLA-4 therapy, and around 40% had some.

Trimming took 3 bases from V and 7 from J; bases not matched to a gene: 5. The CDR3 runs to 15 residues. Per the germline V gene, CDR1 is SGHAT and CDR2 is FQNNGV. Produced via immunoSEQ multiplex PCR; TCRdb's table is partial and in-frame only. The sample lists around 77,000 clones, about 85% occurring once. This chain links TRBV11-2 with TRBJ2-4; 11 bases line up with TRBD2. Sequencing used CD4+ or CD8+ T cells sorted from blood, obtained in a trial of the OX40 agonist ivuxolimab. The receptor was derived from an adult with an advanced solid tumor such as melanoma, head and neck, liver or kidney cancer. The CDR3 DNA follows: TGTGCCAGCAGCTTTCAGGCTAGCGGGGGGAACATTCAGTACTTC. Encoded protein: CASSFQASGGNIQYF.